Listed here are 21 T cell receptor beta chains from one sample, sequenced in a study of cytomegalovirus exposure and HLA in healthy donors. Both 60 Vbeta primers and 13 Jbeta primers went into the PCR. The assay was immunoSEQ multiplex PCR, and TCRdb's table has in-frame clones only and misses some. The sample includes around 140,000 clones. Specimen: PBMCs. The origin of the receptors is a woman in her thirties or forties in good health and CMV-seronegative.

This chain connects TRBV5-8 to TRBJ1-5; 8 bases are a match to TRBD1. Losses at the gene ends were 4 bases for V and 5 bases for J; bases not matched to a gene: 8. The CDR3 covers 15 residues. Germline V gives CDR1 SGHTS, CDR2 YDEGEE. CDR3 region: CASSPGTGGYQPQHF. The CDR3 DNA reads TGTGCCAGCAGCCCAGGCACAGGGGGTTATCAGCCCCAGCATTTT.

With respect to this clone: One end of the junction is discordant with germline, which a read error may explain. The chain has TRBV6-6 and TRBJ2-5; TRBD2 matches at 8 bases. In germline, CDR1 is MNHNY, CDR2 SVGAGI (reference sequence). CDR3 length equals 14 residues. The CDR3 here is CAGSYLRGEETQYF. The CDR3 coding sequence is TGTGCCGGCAGTTACTTGCGGGGGGAAGAGACCCAGTACTTC.

The gene calls are TRBV7-8 and TRBJ2-7; 8 bases are shared with TRBD2. Germline V gene lookup returns CDR1 SGHVS and CDR2 FQNEAQ. V gave up 6 bases and J gave up 3 bases; unmatched junction bases: 10. This CDR3 is built from 15 residues. CDR3 nucleotide sequence: TGTGCCAGCAGACAAGGGTCTAGCGGGTACTACGAGCAGTACGTC. Protein product: CASRQGSSGYYEQYV.

V and J are TRBV15 and TRBJ1-1; no firm D call. Trimming took off 5 bases at V and 5 bases at J, with 12 bases between the two ends. Germline lookup yields CDR1 LNHNV and CDR2 YYDKDF (reference sequence). This CDR3 spans 13 amino acids. The CDR3, as DNA: TGTGCCACCAGCTACAGCGGAGAGACTGAAGCTTTCTTT. It yields the protein CATSYSGETEAFF.

The genes are TRBV28 and TRBJ2-3, with D perhaps TRBD2 (7 bases). CDR3 size: 13 residues. Trimming removed 5 bases from V and 8 bases from J, with 14 bases in between. Germline lookup yields CDR1 MDHEN and CDR2 SYDVKM. In DNA, the CDR3 is TGTGCCAGCAGTCGTGGCGGGGGCCCTACGCAGTATTTT. This codes for CASSRGGGPTQYF. Complete variable domain (other parts from reference TRBV28 and TRBJ2-3): DVKVTQSSRYLVKRTGEKVFLECVQDMDHENMFWYRQDPGLGLRLIYFSYDVKMKEKGDIPEGYSVSREKKERFSLILESASTNQTSMYLCASSRGGGPTQYFGPGTRLTVL.

The chain recombines TRBV28 with TRBJ2-6; perhaps TRBD1 as D (6 bases). CDR1 and CDR2 (germline): MDHEN, SYDVKM. The CDR3 is 15 residues long. The V end was cut by 5 bases, the J end by 0 bases, with 8 bases between. CDR3 loop: CASSRQVSGANVLTF. CDR3 sequence (DNA): TGTGCCAGCAGTCGACAGGTCTCTGGGGCCAACGTCCTGACTTTC.

The chain is built from TRBV4-1 and TRBJ1-2; D not resolved. The length of the CDR3 is 15 residues. Trimming pared 5 bases from V and 3 bases from J, leaving 16 bases between. Germline values: CDR1 MGHRA, CDR2 YSYEKL. The CDR3 nucleotides are TGCGCCAGCAGCTTCGACAAAACCGGGGACTATGGCTACACCTTC. It is translated as CASSFDKTGDYGYTF.

This sequence joins TRBV6-1 and TRBJ2-3; TRBD1 matches at 9 bases. After removal of 4 bases from V and 2 bases from J, the junction contained 16 bases not matched to a gene. The CDR3 is 19 residues long. Germline CDR1 MNHNS, CDR2 SASEGT. Here the CDR3 DNA reads TGTGCCAGCAGTGCTAAAATTAGATCCGGGACAGGGACCACAGATACGCAGTATTTT. As protein: CASSAKIRSGTGTTDTQYF.

The rearrangement joins TRBV7-9 to TRBJ1-6; 9 bases agree with TRBD1. In germline, CDR1 is SEHNR, CDR2 FQNEAQ (reference sequence). CDR3 length equals 15 residues. V gave up 3 bases and J gave up 10 bases; unmatched junction bases: 7. CDR3 bases: TGTGCCAGCAGCTTTCAGGGGACAGGGAGCTCACCCCTCCACTTT. This sequence encodes CASSFQGTGSSPLHF.

The J gene is TRBJ2-6, the V gene TRBV4-2; tentative D call: TRBD1 (5 bases). The germline CDR1 and CDR2 sequences are LGHNA and YNFKEQ. This CDR3 has 17 amino acids. The ends were cut back, 3 bases at V and 4 bases at J, with 16 bases in the middle. CDR3 loop: CASSQDVQGFGANVLTF. DNA of the CDR3: TGTGCCAGCAGCCAGGATGTTCAGGGATTCGGGGCCAACGTCCTGACTTTC.

Note on this clone: This sample includes further DNA sequences coding for the same CDR3. V is TRBV7-3 and J is TRBJ1-1, with D possibly matching TRBD1 (5 bases). CDR3 size: 14 residues. Per the germline V gene, CDR1 is SGHTA and CDR2 is FQGTGA. V gave up 3 bases and J gave up 2 bases, with 10 bases separating them. The CDR3 here is CASSFGQGNTEAFF. For the CDR3, the DNA is TGTGCCAGCAGCTTTGGGCAGGGAAACACTGAAGCTTTCTTT.

The CDR3 DNA reads as TGTGCCAGCAGCTCGGAAAGGACTAGCGGAACCTGGGAGCTGTTTTTT. It codes for CASSSERTSGTWELFF. The V and J genes are TRBV5-5 and TRBJ2-2; 10 bases fit TRBD2. CDR1 and CDR2 (germline): SGHKS, YYEKEE (reference sequence). V was clipped by 3 bases and J by 9 bases; unmatched bases: 11. The CDR3 length is 16 residues.

V usage is TRBV9 and J usage is TRBJ2-3; TRBD2 matches 7 bases. Germline values: CDR1 SGDLS, CDR2 YYNGEE. J was trimmed by 1 base and V by 3 bases; bases with no gene match: 8. This CDR3 has 16 residues. CDR3: CASSAPLGGGTDTQYF. The CDR3, as DNA: TGTGCCAGCAGCGCCCCCCTGGGGGGGGGCACAGATACGCAGTATTTT.

The chain recombines TRBV5-1 with TRBJ2-3; 7 nucleotides align to TRBD1. Trimming took 3 bases from V and 4 from J; bases not matched to a gene: 5. Germline V gives CDR1 SGHRS, CDR2 YFSETQ. The CDR3 runs 14 residues. DNA of the CDR3: TGCGCCAGCAGCTCCAGGACAGGAGCAGATACGCAGTATTTT. Protein sequence: CASSSRTGADTQYF. Full variable domain (outside the CDR3, taken from reference TRBV5-1 and TRBJ2-3): KAGVTQTPRYLIKTRGQQVTLSCSPISGHRSVSWYQQTPGQGLQFLFEYFSETQRNKGNFPGRFSGRQFSNSRSEMNVSTLELGDSALYLCASSSRTGADTQYFGPGTRLTVL.

The chain joins TRBV7-9 to TRBJ2-3, with 8 bases aligning to TRBD2. The CDR3 sequence is 15 residues long. Per the germline V gene, CDR1 is SEHNR and CDR2 is FQNEAQ (reference sequence). Losses at the gene ends were 3 bases for V and 1 base for J; bases not matched to a gene: 3. CDR3 DNA: TGTGCCAGCAGCTTGGGGCGGGGGGGCACAGATACGCAGTATTTT. Its translation is CASSLGRGGTDTQYF.

This chain uses TRBV4-3 with TRBJ1-2; tentatively, D is TRBD1 (6 bases). Trimming took 0 bases from V and 7 from J, leaving 15 bases between them. This CDR3 has 15 residues. The germline CDR1 and CDR2 sequences are LGHNA and YSLEER. The CDR3, as DNA: TGCGCCAGCAGCCAAGATGCAGGGGTGGACCCTGGCTACACCTTC. Translating gives CASSQDAGVDPGYTF.

The chain links TRBV27 to TRBJ1-5; perhaps TRBD1 as D (5 bases). Germline loops: CDR1 MNHEY, CDR2 SMNVEV (reference sequence). This CDR3 has 14 amino acids. Trimming shortened V by 3 bases and J by 2 bases, and 8 bases separated the two germline ends. The DNA for the CDR3 is TGTGCCAGCAGTTTTTCACAGGGCAATCAGCCCCAGCATTTT. As protein: CASSFSQGNQPQHF.

CDR3 loop: CASIRGTGIGNEQFF. The CDR3 DNA reads as TGTGCCAGCATAAGGGGGACAGGAATAGGCAATGAGCAGTTCTTC. The V call is TRBV6-6, the J call TRBJ2-1; 8 bases match TRBD1. CDR3 length equals 15 residues. The V gene end was trimmed by 7 bases and the J gene end by 6 bases; junction bases not matched to a gene: 11. Germline CDR1 is MNHNY and CDR2 is SVGAGI (reference sequence).

This chain uses TRBV6-5 with TRBJ1-2; D not resolved. The V gene's germline CDR1 is MNHEY and CDR2 SVGAGI. Trimming removed 10 bases from V and 4 bases from J, with 16 bases in between. This CDR3 has 13 amino acids. The CDR3, as DNA: TGTGCCACCAACAGTGGGAGGGCCTATGGCTACACCTTC. This encodes CATNSGRAYGYTF.

This rearrangement joins TRBV18 to TRBJ1-6; possibly TRBD1 for D (5 bases). The CDR3 has 13 residues. V was pared by 3 bases and J by 8 bases, with 8 bases between. Germline lookup yields CDR1 KGHSH and CDR2 LQKENI. CDR3 loop: CASSPARDSPLHF. In DNA, the CDR3 is TGTGCCAGCTCACCGGCCAGGGATTCACCCCTCCACTTT.

The chain carries TRBV5-7 and TRBJ1-6, with D perhaps TRBD1 (5 bases). TRBV5-7 is an ORF; its function is uncertain. CDR3 length equals 13 residues. The V gene lost 5 bases and the J gene lost 10 bases, with 13 bases spanning the gap. The CDR3 loop reads CASSRCWGSPLHF. CDR3 bases: TGTGCCAGCAGTCGTTGTTGGGGCTCACCCCTCCACTTT.